A selection of T cell receptor beta chains follows, all from one sample in a study of tumor-infiltrating lymphocytes in primary liver carcinoma. MiXCR, applied by TCRdb to the multiplex PCR reads, yields one record per CDR3 protein. The sample carries approximately 20,000 distinct CDR3 sequences, almost 80% recorded once. The specimen was liver tumor tissue from sampling region 1. All receptors derive from a woman aged 25-40 years with primary liver carcinoma and hepatitis B virus infection. Each CDR3 is given with its conserved first and last residue. The order of the fields is CDR3 protein, V gene, J gene.

CTSSLLAGRGYEQFF	TRBV11-3	TRBJ2-1
CANSSTGHGFLDGQLF	TRBV11-3	TRBJ2-1
CASSYRTDTQYF	TRBV5-4	TRBJ2-3
CASGATGQGFSDTQYF	TRBV4-1	TRBJ2-3
CASNGLSGVSPLHF	TRBV28	TRBJ1-6
CASRKDSHGQYF	TRBV6-1	TRBJ2-7
CASSFESGRVVNEQFF	TRBV11-2	TRBJ2-1
CANSLSETSGLEQFF	TRBV12-3/TRBV12-4	TRBJ2-1
CASSLVALGSSLHF	TRBV5-6	TRBJ1-6
CASSPRVGDNSSLHF	TRBV5-4	TRBJ1-6
CASITLRQATYEQYF	TRBV6-2/TRBV6-3	TRBJ2-7
CASSLTSGGIPGDEQFF	TRBV11-2	TRBJ2-1
CASRKAPVDEQYF	TRBV28	TRBJ2-7
CVGSDKLYTSRYF	TRBV6-1	TRBJ2-5
CSTMTSGIGTPYEQYF	TRBV29-1	TRBJ2-7
CASSLEGGNEQFF	TRBV5-8	TRBJ2-1
CASSTLPGSEETQYF	TRBV12-3/TRBV12-4	TRBJ2-5